These 24 T cell receptor beta chains were sequenced from one sample in a study of control samples from healthy donors and cancer patients. TCRdb keeps only in-frame clones here, not all; method: immunoSEQ multiplex PCR. The sample includes about 160,000 clones, approximately 94% of them seen just once. The specimen was blood. These receptors were obtained from a woman aged 40-49 years in good health.

V usage is TRBV18 and J usage is TRBJ1-2; TRBD1 might be the D (5 bases). The CDR3 runs 13 residues. V was pared by 0 bases and J by 8 bases, with 10 bases between. Germline CDR1 reads KGHSH; CDR2 reads LQKENI. The CDR3: CASSPPQGGGYTF. In DNA, the CDR3 is TGTGCCAGCTCACCACCCCAGGGAGGCGGCTACACCTTC.

J is TRBJ1-4 and V is TRBV9, with D possibly TRBD1 on 6 matching bases. Germline V gives CDR1 SGDLS, CDR2 YYNGEE. The CDR3 contains 13 residues. Trimming shortened V by 3 bases and J by 8 bases, and 11 bases separated the two germline ends. The CDR3 is CASSETGTEKLFF. The CDR3 region has the DNA TGTGCCAGCAGCGAGACCGGGACAGAAAAACTGTTTTTT.

The rearrangement joins TRBV4-1 to TRBJ1-4; 8 bases are shared with TRBD1. The V segment lost 5 bases and the J segment 7 bases; nucleotides outside the gene matches: 9. This CDR3 has 15 amino acids. Germline-derived CDR1 and CDR2 are MGHRA and YSYEKL. Here the CDR3 reads CASSFRTGSSEKLFF. The CDR3 DNA reads as TGCGCCAGCAGCTTCCGGACAGGGTCGAGTGAAAAACTGTTTTTT.

This chain connects TRBV7-9 to TRBJ1-2, with D possibly being TRBD1 (6 bases). CDR3 length equals 12 residues. The V gene lost 5 bases and the J gene lost 8 bases, with 12 bases spanning the gap. Germline values: CDR1 SEHNR, CDR2 FQNEAQ (reference sequence). CDR3 region: CASSVRGMGYTF. Here the CDR3 DNA reads TGTGCCAGCAGCGTCAGGGGAATGGGCTACACCTTC.

This chain links TRBV5-1 with TRBJ1-2, with 10 bases fitting TRBD1. Trimming cost V 3 bases and J 14 bases; bases outside gene matches: 13. Germline V gives CDR1 SGHRS, CDR2 YFSETQ. CDR3 length: 14 amino acids. CDR3 nucleotide sequence: TGCGCCAGCAGCTCGGACGGGACAGGGGTATTCAATACCTTC. Protein: CASSSDGTGVFNTF.

For the CDR3, the DNA is TGTGCCAGCAGTGTACGCGGAGGGGGCTTGACCGGCACAGATACGCAGTATTTT. Protein product: CASSVRGGGLTGTDTQYF. This chain uses TRBV25-1 with TRBJ2-3; perhaps TRBD1 as D (7 bases). The CDR3 length is 18 residues. Germline assignment: CDR1 MGHDK and CDR2 SYGVNS. Trimming stripped 4 bases from V and 1 base from J, with 21 bases between. Full variable domain (outside the CDR3, taken from reference TRBV25-1 and TRBJ2-3): EADIYQTPRYLVIGTGKKITLECSQTMGHDKMYWYQQDPGMELHLIHYSYGVNSTEKGDLSSESTVSRIRTEHFPLTLESARPSHTSQYLCASSVRGGGLTGTDTQYFGPGTRLTVL.

This chain uses TRBV18 with TRBJ2-1; D is ambiguous. From germline, CDR1 is KGHSH and CDR2 LQKENI. There are 12 residues in the CDR3. Between the trimmed V and J ends, which lost 5 bases and 10 bases, there was a span of 12 bases. The CDR3, as DNA: TGTGCCAGCTCAAGGGCGCGTCACGAGCAGTTCTTC. This translates into CASSRARHEQFF.

This chain connects TRBV7-9 to TRBJ2-1; D gene unclear. The CDR3 covers 12 residues. Deletions cut 5 bases from V and 7 bases from J, with 9 bases between. Germline assignment: CDR1 SEHNR and CDR2 FQNEAQ (reference sequence). The CDR3, as DNA: TGTGCCAGCAGCCACCGCGGTAATGAGCAGTTCTTC. It specifies CASSHRGNEQFF.

CDR3 nucleotide sequence: TGTGCCAGCAGCCCCGGGACAGAGAACACTGAAGCTTTCTTT. The encoded protein is CASSPGTENTEAFF. J is TRBJ1-1 and V is TRBV11-3, with TRBD1 identical over 7 bases. Germline values: CDR1 SGHNT, CDR2 YENEEA. V lost 5 bases, J lost 1 base, and 4 bases stayed unmatched. There are 14 residues in the CDR3.

This chain connects TRBV19 to TRBJ1-2, with 7 bases fitting TRBD1. There are 14 residues in the CDR3. V lost 3 bases, J lost 4 bases, and 5 bases stayed unmatched. Germline V gives CDR1 LNHDA, CDR2 SQIVND (reference sequence). The CDR3 spells CASSMTGRPYGYTF. In DNA form, the CDR3 reads TGTGCCAGTAGTATGACAGGGAGACCCTATGGCTACACCTTC.

The chain has TRBV5-4 and TRBJ1-4; D gene unclear. The CDR3 sequence is 17 residues long. Germline V gene lookup returns CDR1 SGHNT and CDR2 YYREEE (reference sequence). The V and J ends lost 1 base and 0 bases respectively, with 13 bases between them. CDR3 bases: TGTGCCAGCAGCTTGAACCCCGTAGGCACAACTAATGAAAAACTGTTTTTT. Translating it yields CASSLNPVGTTNEKLFF.

The gene calls are TRBV20-1 and TRBJ1-1; tentative D call: TRBD1 (6 bases). V gave up 8 bases and J gave up 8 bases, with 12 bases separating them. The germline gives CDR1 DFQATT, CDR2 SNEGSKA (reference sequence). This CDR3 is built from 10 residues. CDR3 amino acids: CSYRTVEAFF. In nucleotides, the CDR3 is TGCAGTTATCGGACAGTCGAAGCTTTCTTT.

CDR3 sequence (DNA): TGTGCCAGCAGCCCTACCCTCGGATCGGGGGAGCTGTTTTTT. Its translation: CASSPTLGSGELFF. The chain couples TRBV7-3 to TRBJ2-2, with D hard to call. Between the trimmed V and J ends, which lost 5 bases and 8 bases, there was a span of 15 bases. This CDR3 spans 14 amino acids. Germline V gene lookup returns CDR1 SGHTA and CDR2 FQGTGA.

The chain employs TRBV7-9 and TRBJ2-7, with a weak D call TRBD2 (5 bases). This CDR3 is built from 13 residues. Germline V gene data show CDR1 as SEHNR and CDR2 as FQNEAQ (reference sequence). V was shortened by 5 bases and J by 3 bases, with 11 bases between the two germline ends. The CDR3 DNA reads as TGTGCCAGCAGCCGGGATGGCTACTACGAGCAGTACTTC. Protein sequence: CASSRDGYYEQYF.

This clone appeared once. The CDR3: CASSFEGAETEAFF. In nucleotides, the CDR3 is TGCGCCAGCAGCTTCGAGGGGGCAGAGACTGAAGCTTTCTTT. The V call is TRBV5-1, the J call TRBJ1-1, with TRBD1 matching over 7 bases. The ends lost 2 bases at V and 5 bases at J; junction bases unmatched: 6. The CDR3 consists of 14 residues. Germline CDR1 SGHRS, CDR2 YFSETQ.

The chain joins TRBV7-3 to TRBJ2-7, with D maybe TRBD2 (6 bases). CDR3 length: 15 residues. V was trimmed by 5 bases and J by 4 bases, leaving 18 bases between them. Germline V gene sequence: CDR1 SGHTA, CDR2 FQGTGA. The CDR3 loop reads CASSPGSVNAYEQYF. CDR3 coding DNA: TGTGCCAGCAGCCCCGGGAGCGTGAATGCGTACGAGCAGTACTTC.

This chain joins TRBV4-1 and TRBJ2-2; 7 nucleotides line up with TRBD2. V was pared by 0 bases and J by 12 bases, with 4 bases of the junction left unmatched. The CDR3 runs 13 residues. Germline CDR1 MGHRA, CDR2 YSYEKL. The CDR3 spells CASSQDGEGKLFF. CDR3 sequence (DNA): TGCGCCAGCAGCCAAGATGGGGAGGGCAAGCTGTTTTTT.

The count of this clone is one. The chain is built from TRBV6-2 or TRBV6-3 and TRBJ1-2; D possibly corresponds to TRBD1 (5 bases). The V gene's germline CDR1 is MNHEY and CDR2 SVGEGT. V was trimmed by 5 bases and J by 4 bases, leaving 8 bases between them. The CDR3 totals 12 residues. CDR3 region: CASSRGSYGYTF. DNA of the CDR3: TGTGCCAGCAGTAGGGGATCCTATGGCTACACCTTC.

A single count supports this clone. The V gene is TRBV3-1 (or the pseudogene TRBV3-2), the J gene TRBJ1-6; possible D gene TRBD1, 5 bases. Looked up from germline, CDR1 is LGHDT and CDR2 is YNNKEL (reference sequence). The CDR3 loop spans 12 amino acids. The V end was cut by 8 bases, the J end by 7 bases, with 9 bases between. The CDR3 DNA sequence: TGTGCCAGCGCCCAGGGAAATTCACCCCTCCACTTT. It encodes CASAQGNSPLHF.

The sample holds one count of this clone. The rearrangement links TRBV30 to TRBJ1-2, with D maybe TRBD1 (5 bases). Trimming pared 2 bases from V and 0 bases from J, leaving 10 bases between. The CDR3 sequence is 14 residues long. Per germline, CDR1 GTSNPN and CDR2 SVGIG (reference sequence). The CDR3 sequence is CAWSIRTTNYGYTF. CDR3 bases: TGTGCCTGGAGTATCAGGACAACTAACTATGGCTACACCTTC.

CDR3 bases: TGTGCCTGGGGACGGACGGAAGCTTTCTTT. Its translation is CAWGRTEAFF. This chain uses TRBV30 with TRBJ1-1; D is unclear. Germline lookup yields CDR1 GTSNPN and CDR2 SVGIG (reference sequence). Trimming cost V 5 bases and J 8 bases, with 9 bases left between them. This CDR3 comprises 10 residues.

The chain is built from TRBV20-1 and TRBJ1-1; D unresolved. Trimming removed 4 bases at V and 5 bases at J, with 8 bases between. Germline V CDR1 and CDR2: DFQATT, SNEGSKA (reference sequence). The CDR3 covers 11 residues. The CDR3 sequence: CSATRPTEAFF. The CDR3 DNA is TGCAGTGCTACCAGACCGACTGAAGCTTTCTTT.

The chain recombines TRBV5-4 with TRBJ1-3, with D possibly TRBD1 on 5 matching bases. This CDR3 is built from 16 residues. The V end lost 0 bases, the J end lost 0 bases, and 10 bases lay between the germline ends. Germline-derived CDR1 and CDR2 are SGHNT and YYREEE (reference sequence). CDR3 amino acids: CASSLGRDRSGNTIYF. CDR3 DNA sequence: TGTGCCAGCAGCTTGGGCAGGGATCGCTCTGGAAACACCATATATTTT. The whole variable domain, filled in from reference TRBV5-4 and TRBJ1-3, reads ETGVTQSPTHLIKTRGQQVTLRCSSQSGHNTVSWYQQALGQGPQFIFQYYREEENGRGNFPPRFSGLQFPNYSSELNVNALELDDSALYLCASSLGRDRSGNTIYFGEGSWLTVV.

This chain connects TRBV2 to TRBJ1-3; D is unclear. The CDR3 sequence is 14 residues long. Trimming took 7 bases from V and 2 from J, leaving 12 bases between them. Germline CDR1 and CDR2: SNHLY and FYNNEI. The CDR3 DNA reads as TGTGCCAGCACCGTGAGAAGGACTGGAAACACCATATATTTT. Translating it yields CASTVRRTGNTIYF.